The following is a T cell receptor (beta chain) sequence with its context. This entry belongs to a study of T cell changes during pregnancy in multiple sclerosis. CDR1 is ENHRY, CDR2 SYGVKD, per germline. Trimming removed 4 bases from V and 2 bases from J, with 12 bases in between. This CDR3 spans 16 amino acids. Here immunoSEQ multiplex PCR was the method, and the copy in TCRdb shows in-frame clones only, minus some. The profile shows 70,000 or so clones, 90% to 95% of them singletons. The rearrangement links TRBV10-3 to TRBJ2-6, with D perhaps TRBD1 (6 bases). This clonotype was sampled from a female donor with multiple sclerosis, enrolled in a pregnancy study. The sample here was CD4+ T cells from peripheral blood mononuclear cells, taken before pregnancy. The DNA of the CDR3 is TGTGCCATCAGTGCACAGGGTAGCCCTGGGGCCAACGTCCTGACTTTC. It specifies CAISAQGSPGANVLTF.